This entry is about one T cell receptor (beta chain). The sample comes from a study of blood T cell repertoires in COVID-19. With 10 bases removed from V and 1 base from J, the gap between germline ends came to 19 bases. The CDR3 runs 15 residues. Germline values: CDR1 MNHEY, CDR2 SVGAGI. Profiled with immunoSEQ multiplex PCR; TCRdb holds only in-frame clones, not every one. The data hold over 300,000 clones, with around four fifths observed a single time. The receptor was isolated from a woman in her forties or fifties with acute or convalescent COVID-19. Material for sequencing was peripheral blood. The J gene is TRBJ1-2, the V gene TRBV6-5, with D possibly TRBD1 on 5 matching bases. Here the CDR3 reads CANRVLGTLNYGYTF. As DNA, the CDR3 is TGTGCCAACCGGGTTTTAGGGACTCTTAACTATGGCTACACCTTC.